The T cell receptor beta chain described here comes from a study of OX40 agonist ivuxolimab in advanced cancers. Study-wide context: Two patients with cutaneous melanoma and one with hepatocellular carcinoma, three in total, showed partial responses.

Method: immunoSEQ multiplex PCR; TCRdb's copy keeps in-frame clones and lacks some. This table holds 30,000 or so clones, around 85% found once. With regard to this clone: Germline and junction disagree at one end, which may indicate a read error.

The clonotype comes from an adult with an advanced solid tumor such as melanoma, head and neck, liver or kidney cancer. The material sequenced was CD4+ or CD8+ T cells sorted from blood, taken in a trial of the OX40 agonist ivuxolimab.

CDR3 protein: CASSAEGAGKDF. The CDR3 DNA sequence: TGTGCCAGCAGCGCGGAAGGGGCAGGGAAAGACTTC. The chain joins TRBV5-6 to TRBJ2-7; a weak D match, TRBD1 (5 bases). This CDR3 spans 12 amino acids. The germline CDR1 and CDR2 sequences are SGHDT and YYEEEE.